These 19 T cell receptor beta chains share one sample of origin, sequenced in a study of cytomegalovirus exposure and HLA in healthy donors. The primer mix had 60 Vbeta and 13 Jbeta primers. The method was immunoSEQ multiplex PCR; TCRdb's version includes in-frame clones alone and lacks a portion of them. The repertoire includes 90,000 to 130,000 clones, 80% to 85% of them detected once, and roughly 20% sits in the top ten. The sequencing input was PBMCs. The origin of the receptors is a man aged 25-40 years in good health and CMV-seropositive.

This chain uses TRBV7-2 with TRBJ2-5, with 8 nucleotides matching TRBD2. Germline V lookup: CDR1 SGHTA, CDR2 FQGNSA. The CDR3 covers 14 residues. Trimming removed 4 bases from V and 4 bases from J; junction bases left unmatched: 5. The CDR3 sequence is CASSSGLAAETQYF. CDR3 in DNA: TGTGCCAGCAGCTCCGGACTAGCCGCAGAGACCCAGTACTTC.

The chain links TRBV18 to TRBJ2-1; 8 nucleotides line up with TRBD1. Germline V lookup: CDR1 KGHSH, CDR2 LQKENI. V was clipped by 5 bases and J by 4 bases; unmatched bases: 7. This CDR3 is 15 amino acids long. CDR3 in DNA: TGTGCCAGCTCAAACAGGGGGAACTATTACAATGAGCAGTTCTTC. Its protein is CASSNRGNYYNEQFF. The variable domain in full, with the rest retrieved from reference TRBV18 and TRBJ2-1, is NAGVMQNPRHLVRRRGQEARLRCSPMKGHSHVYWYRQLPEEGLKFMVYLQKENIIDESGMPKERFSAEFPKEGPSILRIQQVVRGDSAAYFCASSNRGNYYNEQFFGPGTRLTVL.

CDR3 in DNA: TGCGCCAGCAGCTTGGGTCCCGGGGGGTCTGGAAACACCATATATTTT. It specifies CASSLGPGGSGNTIYF. The chain joins TRBV5-1 to TRBJ1-3; a weak D match, TRBD1 (5 bases). Germline lookup yields CDR1 SGHRS and CDR2 YFSETQ. The CDR3 runs to 16 residues. Trimming pared 0 bases from V and 1 base from J, leaving 11 bases between.

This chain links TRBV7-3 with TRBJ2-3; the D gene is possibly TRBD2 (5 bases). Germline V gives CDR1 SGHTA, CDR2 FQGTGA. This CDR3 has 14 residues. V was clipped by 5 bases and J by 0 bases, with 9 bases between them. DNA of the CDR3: TGTGCCAGCAGCGCCGGCGGGAGCACAGATACGCAGTATTTT. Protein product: CASSAGGSTDTQYF.

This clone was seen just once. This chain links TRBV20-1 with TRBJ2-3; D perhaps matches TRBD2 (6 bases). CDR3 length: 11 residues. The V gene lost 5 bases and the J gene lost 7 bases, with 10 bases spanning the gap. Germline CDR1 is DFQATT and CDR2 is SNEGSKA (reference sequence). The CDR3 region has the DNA TGCAGTGCTCGACTAGTAAATACGCAGTATTTT. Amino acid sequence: CSARLVNTQYF.

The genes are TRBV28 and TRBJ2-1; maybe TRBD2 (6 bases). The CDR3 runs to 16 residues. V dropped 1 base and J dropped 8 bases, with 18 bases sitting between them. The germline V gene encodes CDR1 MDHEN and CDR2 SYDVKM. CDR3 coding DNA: TGTGCCAGCAGTTTATACCGCTTTACGGGAGTAGATGAGCAGTTCTTC. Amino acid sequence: CASSLYRFTGVDEQFF.

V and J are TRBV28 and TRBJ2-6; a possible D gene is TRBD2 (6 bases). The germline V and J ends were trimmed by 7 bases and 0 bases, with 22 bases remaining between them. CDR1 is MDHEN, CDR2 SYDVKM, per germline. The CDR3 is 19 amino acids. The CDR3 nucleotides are TGTGCCAGCAAATCAACCTTCGGGGGAGCCAGCTCTGGGGCCAACGTCCTGACTTTC. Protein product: CASKSTFGGASSGANVLTF.

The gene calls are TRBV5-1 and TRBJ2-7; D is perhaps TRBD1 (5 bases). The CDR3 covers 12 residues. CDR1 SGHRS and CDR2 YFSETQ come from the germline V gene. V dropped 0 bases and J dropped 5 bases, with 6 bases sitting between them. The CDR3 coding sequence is TGCGCCAGCAGCTTGGAGGGGAACGAGCAGTACGTC. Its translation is CASSLEGNEQYV.

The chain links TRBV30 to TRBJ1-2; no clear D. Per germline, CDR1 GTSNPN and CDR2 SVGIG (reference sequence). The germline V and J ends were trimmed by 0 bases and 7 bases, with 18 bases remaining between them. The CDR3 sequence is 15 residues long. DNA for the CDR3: TGTGCCTGGAGTGTAGCCCCCCCCGAAGGAGGTGGCTACACCTTC. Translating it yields CAWSVAPPEGGGYTF.

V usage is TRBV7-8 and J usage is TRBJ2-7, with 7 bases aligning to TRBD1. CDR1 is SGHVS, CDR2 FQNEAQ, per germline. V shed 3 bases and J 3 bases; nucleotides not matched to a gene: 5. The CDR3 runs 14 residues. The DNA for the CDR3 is TGTGCCAGCAGCTTGTCGGGACAGAACTACGAGCAGTACTTC. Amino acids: CASSLSGQNYEQYF.

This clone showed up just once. The CDR3 region has the DNA TGTGCCAGCAGCCCCTACCCTCTTGGTCCGCACGGAAACACCATATATTTT. Encoded protein: CASSPYPLGPHGNTIYF. The gene calls are TRBV11-2 and TRBJ1-3; D gene ambiguous. V was pared by 5 bases and J by 4 bases, with 21 bases between. This CDR3 has 17 amino acids. CDR1 SGHAT and CDR2 FQNNGV come from the germline V gene.

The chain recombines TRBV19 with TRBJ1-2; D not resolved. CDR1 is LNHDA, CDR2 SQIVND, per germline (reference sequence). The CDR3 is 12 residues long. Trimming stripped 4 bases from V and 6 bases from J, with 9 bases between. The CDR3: CASSTRRDGYTF. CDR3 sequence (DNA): TGTGCCAGTAGTACTAGACGGGATGGCTACACCTTC.

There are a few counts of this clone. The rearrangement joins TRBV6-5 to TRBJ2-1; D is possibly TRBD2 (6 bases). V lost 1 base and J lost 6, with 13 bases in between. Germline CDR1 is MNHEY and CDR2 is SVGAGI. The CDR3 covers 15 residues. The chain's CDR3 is CASSYWGEWGNEQFF. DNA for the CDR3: TGTGCCAGCAGTTACTGGGGGGAGTGGGGCAATGAGCAGTTCTTC.

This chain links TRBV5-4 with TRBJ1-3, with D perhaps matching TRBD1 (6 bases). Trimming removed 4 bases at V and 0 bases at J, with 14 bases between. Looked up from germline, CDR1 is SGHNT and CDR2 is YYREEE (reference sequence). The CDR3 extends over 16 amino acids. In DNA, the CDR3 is TGTGCCAGCAGCAGAGACAGGCCAACCTCTGGAAACACCATATATTTT. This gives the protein CASSRDRPTSGNTIYF. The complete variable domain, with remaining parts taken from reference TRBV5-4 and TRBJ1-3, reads ETGVTQSPTHLIKTRGQQVTLRCSSQSGHNTVSWYQQALGQGPQFIFQYYREEENGRGNFPPRFSGLQFPNYSSELNVNALELDDSALYLCASSRDRPTSGNTIYFGEGSWLTVV.

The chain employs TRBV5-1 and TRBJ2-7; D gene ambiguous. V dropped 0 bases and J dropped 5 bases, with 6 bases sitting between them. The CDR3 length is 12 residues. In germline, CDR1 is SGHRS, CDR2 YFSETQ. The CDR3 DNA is TGCGCCAGCAGCTTGGTGCAGAACGAGCAGTACTTC. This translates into CASSLVQNEQYF.

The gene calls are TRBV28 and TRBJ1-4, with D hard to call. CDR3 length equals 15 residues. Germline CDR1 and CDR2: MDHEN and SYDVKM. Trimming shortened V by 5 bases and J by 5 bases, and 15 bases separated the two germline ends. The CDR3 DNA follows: TGTGCCAGCAGTCCGCGGCCTACCGAAAATGAAAAACTGTTTTTT. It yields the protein CASSPRPTENEKLFF.

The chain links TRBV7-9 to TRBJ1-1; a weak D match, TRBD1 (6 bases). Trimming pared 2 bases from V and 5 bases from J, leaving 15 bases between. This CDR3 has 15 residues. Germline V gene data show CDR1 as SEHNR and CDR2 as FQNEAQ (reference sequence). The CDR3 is CASSLSSQGLTEAFF. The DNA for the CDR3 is TGTGCCAGCAGCTTATCGTCGCAGGGGCTTACTGAAGCTTTCTTT. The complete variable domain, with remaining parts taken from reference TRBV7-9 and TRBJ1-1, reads DTGVSQNPRHKITKRGQNVTFRCDPISEHNRLYWYRQTLGQGPEFLTYFQNEAQLEKSRLLSDRFSAERPKGSFSTLEIQRTEQGDSAMYLCASSLSSQGLTEAFFGQGTRLTVV.

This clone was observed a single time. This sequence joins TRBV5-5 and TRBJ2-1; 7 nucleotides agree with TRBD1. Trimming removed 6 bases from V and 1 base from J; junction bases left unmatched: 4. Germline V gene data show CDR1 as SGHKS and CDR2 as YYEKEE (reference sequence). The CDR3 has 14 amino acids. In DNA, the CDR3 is TGTGCCAGCAAGACAGGGTTGTCCTACAATGAGCAGTTCTTC. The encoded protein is CASKTGLSYNEQFF.

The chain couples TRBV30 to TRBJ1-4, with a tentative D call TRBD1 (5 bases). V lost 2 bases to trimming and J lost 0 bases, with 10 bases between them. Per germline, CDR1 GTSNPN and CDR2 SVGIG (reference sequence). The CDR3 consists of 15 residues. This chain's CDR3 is CAWSRDRATNEKLFF. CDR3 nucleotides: TGTGCCTGGAGTCGAGACAGAGCAACTAATGAAAAACTGTTTTTT.